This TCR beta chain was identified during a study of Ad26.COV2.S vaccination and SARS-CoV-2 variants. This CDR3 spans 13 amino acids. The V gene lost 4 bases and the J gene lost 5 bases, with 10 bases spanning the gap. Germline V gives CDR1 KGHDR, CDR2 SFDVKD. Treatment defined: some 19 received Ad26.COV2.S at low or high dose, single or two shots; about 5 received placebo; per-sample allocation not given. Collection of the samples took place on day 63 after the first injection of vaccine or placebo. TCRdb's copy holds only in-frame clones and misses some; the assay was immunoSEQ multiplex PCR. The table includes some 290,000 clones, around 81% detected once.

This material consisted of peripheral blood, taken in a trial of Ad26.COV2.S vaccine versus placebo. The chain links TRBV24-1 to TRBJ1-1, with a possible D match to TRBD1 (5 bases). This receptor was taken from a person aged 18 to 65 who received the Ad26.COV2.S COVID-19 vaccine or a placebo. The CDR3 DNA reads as TGTGCCACCAGTGACCAGGGCAGGACTGAAGCTTTCTTT. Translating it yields CATSDQGRTEAFF.